A single sample gave rise to the 24 T cell receptor beta chains below, sequenced in a study of OX40 agonist ivuxolimab in advanced cancers. Using immunoSEQ multiplex PCR, the repertoire was profiled, and TCRdb retains in-frame clones only, with some absent. Of about 110,000 clones in the sample, over 85% were seen once. Sequencing used CD4+ or CD8+ T cells sorted from blood, obtained in a trial of the OX40 agonist ivuxolimab. Receptors were obtained from an adult with an advanced solid tumor such as melanoma, head and neck, liver or kidney cancer.

V usage is TRBV27 and J usage is TRBJ2-3; D is unresolved. The CDR3 totals 15 residues. Germline CDR1 and CDR2: MNHEY and SMNVEV (reference sequence). V was clipped by 4 bases and J by 1 base, with 12 bases between them. CDR3 coding DNA: TGTGCCAGCAGTTCTCGCCTCTCGGGCACAGATACGCAGTATTTT. Translated: CASSSRLSGTDTQYF.

The V gene is TRBV5-8, the J gene TRBJ1-1; D unresolved. V was trimmed by 2 bases and J by 11 bases, leaving 10 bases between them. CDR1 and CDR2 (germline): SGHTS, YDEGEE. This CDR3 has 11 residues. CDR3 in amino acids: CASSLVKAAFF. Here the CDR3 DNA reads TGTGCCAGCAGCTTAGTCAAGGCCGCTTTCTTT.

The V and J genes are TRBV5-1 and TRBJ2-7; possibly TRBD1 for D (6 bases). This CDR3 region has 16 residues. The germline CDR1 and CDR2 sequences are SGHRS and YFSETQ. V lost 1 base and J 1 base, leaving 15 bases between the germline ends. For the CDR3, the DNA is TGCGCCAGCAGCTTGTTTCCAGGGGCTGGATCCTACGAGCAGTACTTC. Translated, it gives CASSLFPGAGSYEQYF.

With regard to this clone: One end of the junction does not line up with germline, which may come from a read error. Different DNA sequences within this sample yield the same CDR3. The chain has TRBV19 and TRBJ1-3, with D possibly matching TRBD1 (5 bases). CDR3 length equals 17 residues. In germline, CDR1 is LNHDA, CDR2 SQIVND (reference sequence). The CDR3 nucleotides read TGCGCCAGTAGCAAATGGGGCCTTTTAGGCTCTGGAAACACCATATATTTT. This sequence encodes CASSKWGLLGSGNTIYF.

V and J are TRBV28 and TRBJ1-2; D possibly corresponds to TRBD1 (6 bases). This CDR3 contains 16 residues. Trimming cost V 6 bases and J 6 bases, with 23 bases left between them. Germline-derived CDR1 and CDR2 are MDHEN and SYDVKM. In DNA, the CDR3 is TGTGCCAGCAGCCTAGGCACAGGGAAACCCATTGATGGCTACACCTTC. As protein: CASSLGTGKPIDGYTF.

This chain joins TRBV28 and TRBJ1-2; 7 nucleotides line up with TRBD1. Germline V gene data show CDR1 as MDHEN and CDR2 as SYDVKM. The ends lost 4 bases at V and 8 bases at J; junction bases unmatched: 16. The CDR3 is 16 amino acids. CDR3 DNA sequence: TGTGCCAGCAGTTCCCGCGGGACAGCCAGGGCGTGGGGCTACACCTTC. Its translation: CASSSRGTARAWGYTF.

About this clone itself: Other DNA variants within this sample encode the same CDR3. The chain carries TRBV29-1 and TRBJ1-1; unclear D gene. This CDR3 has 10 amino acids. Trimming took off 4 bases at V and 1 base at J, with 1 base between the two ends. The germline V gene has CDR1 SQVTM and CDR2 ANQGSEA. The CDR3 coding sequence is TGCAGCGTTGGGAACACTGAAGCTTTCTTT. The encoded protein is CSVGNTEAFF.

This clone was counted once. At one of its ends the junction is not consistent with the germline gene, which may arise from a read error. The gene calls are TRBV18 and TRBJ2-6, with D possibly TRBD1 on 5 matching bases. Germline-derived CDR1 and CDR2 are KGHSH and LQKENI. CDR3 length: 18 residues. The CDR3 DNA reads as TGTGCCAGCTCACCATTTCAGGGCCTGGCCTCTGGGGCCAACATCCTGACTTTC. It is translated as CASSPFQGLASGANILTF.

The DNA of the CDR3 is TGTGCCAGCAGCCCATTGACAGGGTCGGCTGAAGCTTTCTTT. This sequence encodes CASSPLTGSAEAFF. The chain is built from TRBV9 and TRBJ1-1; TRBD1 matches 7 bases. J lost 6 bases, V lost 4 bases, and 9 bases had no gene match. The length of the CDR3 is 14 residues. CDR1 SGDLS and CDR2 YYNGEE come from the germline V gene.

The chain recombines TRBV7-6 with TRBJ1-1, with D uncertain. Per germline, CDR1 SGHVS and CDR2 FNYEAQ. Trimming took 3 bases from V and 2 from J, leaving 4 bases between them. The CDR3 has 12 amino acids. CDR3 protein: CASSFINTEAFF. The DNA for the CDR3 is TGTGCCAGCAGCTTCATAAACACTGAAGCTTTCTTT.

V gene TRBV18 combines with J gene TRBJ2-6; 7 bases fit TRBD1. The germline V gene encodes CDR1 KGHSH and CDR2 LQKENI. This CDR3 spans 17 amino acids. The J segment lost 4 bases and the V segment lost 5 bases, leaving 11 bases of the junction unmatched. The CDR3 here is CASSINRGSDGANVLTF. For the CDR3, the DNA is TGTGCCAGCTCAATCAACAGGGGATCGGACGGGGCCAACGTCCTGACTTTC.

The rearrangement joins TRBV23-1 to TRBJ1-1; D not certain. TRBV23-1 has ORF status, its function being uncertain. Trimming pared 4 bases from V and 1 base from J, leaving 16 bases between. This CDR3 region has 16 residues. As DNA, the CDR3 is TGCGCCAGCAGTCGCCCCCGTTTAGTTGGGAACACTGAAGCTTTCTTT. It specifies CASSRPRLVGNTEAFF.

This rearrangement joins TRBV4-2 to TRBJ1-1; no definite D call. This CDR3 has 15 residues. CDR1 is LGHNA, CDR2 YNFKEQ, per germline. V lost 0 bases and J lost 1, with 9 bases in between. The CDR3 nucleotides read TGTGCCAGCAGCCAAGACCCTTGGGGGAACACTGAAGCTTTCTTT. Translated: CASSQDPWGNTEAFF.

The chain employs TRBV28 and TRBJ1-2, with D hard to call. V lost 6 bases, J lost 3 bases, and 8 bases lay in between. The germline CDR1 and CDR2 sequences are MDHEN and SYDVKM. The CDR3 extends over 12 amino acids. CDR3 sequence (DNA): TGTGCCAGCAGGGAGGTTGACTATGGCTACACCTTC. This gives the protein CASREVDYGYTF.

The chain carries TRBV27 and TRBJ1-2, with TRBD1 matching over 10 bases. J gave up 8 bases and V 4 bases, and 10 bases lay outside the gene matches. Per germline, CDR1 MNHEY and CDR2 SMNVEV (reference sequence). This CDR3 comprises 15 residues. In DNA form, the CDR3 reads TGTGCCAGCAGTTCCACCGGGACAGGGGAGCGAGGCTACACCTTC. Translated, it gives CASSSTGTGERGYTF.

This chain connects TRBV27 to TRBJ2-5, with no clear D. This CDR3 region has 13 residues. In germline, CDR1 is MNHEY, CDR2 SMNVEV (reference sequence). Deletions cut 5 bases from V and 5 bases from J, with 12 bases between. The CDR3 DNA is TGTGCCAGCAGTCCCCCGGGTTGGGAGACCCAGTACTTC. This gives the protein CASSPPGWETQYF.

V usage is TRBV7-2 and J usage is TRBJ2-1, with D possibly called TRBD1 or TRBD2 (5 bases each). Germline CDR1 reads SGHTA; CDR2 reads FQGNSA. The CDR3 contains 15 residues. The V gene lost 1 base and the J gene lost 0 bases, with 7 bases spanning the gap. CDR3 amino acids: CASSLEGTSYNEQFF. The CDR3 DNA sequence: TGTGCCAGCAGCTTAGAGGGGACCTCCTACAATGAGCAGTTCTTC.

V and J are TRBV27 and TRBJ2-1; D is possibly TRBD2 (5 bases). V was clipped by 4 bases and J by 12 bases, with 16 bases between them. CDR1 MNHEY and CDR2 SMNVEV come from the germline V gene (reference sequence). The CDR3 spans 13 residues. The CDR3 region has the DNA TGTGCCAGCAGTTCCCGGGAAGTAGCCGCGCAGTTCTTC. Protein product: CASSSREVAAQFF.

For the CDR3, the DNA is TGTGCCTGGAGTGTACTGTCAGGGTGGTCACCCCTCCACTTT. Its translation is CAWSVLSGWSPLHF. The chain combines TRBV30 with TRBJ1-6, with D perhaps TRBD1 (5 bases). V was cut by 0 bases and J by 10 bases, with 13 bases left in between. Germline V lookup: CDR1 GTSNPN, CDR2 SVGIG (reference sequence). This CDR3 comprises 14 residues.

V usage is TRBV19 and J usage is TRBJ2-2, with 7 positions matching TRBD2. CDR1 and CDR2 from the germline V gene are LNHDA and SQIVND (reference sequence). The CDR3 covers 13 residues. V gave up 8 bases and J gave up 4 bases; unmatched junction bases: 4. Here the CDR3 reads CASGRGTTGELFF. CDR3 coding DNA: TGTGCCAGTGGGAGGGGAACCACCGGGGAGCTGTTTTTT.

The V call is TRBV19, the J call TRBJ1-5, with D uncertain. V lost 5 bases and J lost 7, with 12 bases in between. Germline V CDR1 and CDR2: LNHDA, SQIVND (reference sequence). This CDR3 comprises 13 residues. The DNA for the CDR3 is TGTGCCAGTAGTCCCACTCGAGAACAGCCCCAGCATTTT. The encoded protein is CASSPTREQPQHF.

J is TRBJ1-2 and V is TRBV9; 7 bases are a match to TRBD1. Germline-derived CDR1 and CDR2 are SGDLS and YYNGEE. The V gene end was trimmed by 3 bases and the J gene end by 6 bases; junction bases not matched to a gene: 11. CDR3 length: 15 residues. The CDR3 is CASSASRQGWDGYTF. DNA of the CDR3: TGTGCCAGCAGCGCGTCGAGACAGGGTTGGGATGGCTACACCTTC.

The chain links TRBV11-2 to TRBJ2-3; TRBD1 is a possible D gene (6 bases). Per germline, CDR1 SGHAT and CDR2 FQNNGV. Trimming shortened V by 1 base and J by 4 bases, and 9 bases separated the two germline ends. The CDR3 spans 14 residues. CDR3 in amino acids: CASSLGSGADTQYF. CDR3 sequence (DNA): TGTGCCAGCAGCTTAGGCTCAGGGGCAGATACGCAGTATTTT.

The table lists this clone with a count of one. Written as DNA, the CDR3 is TGCGCCAGCAGCTTGGGGGGACTAGCGGGGTCGAACACCGGGGAGCTGTTTTTT. This gives the protein CASSLGGLAGSNTGELFF. J is TRBJ2-2 and V is TRBV5-1; the match to TRBD2 covers 13 bases. This CDR3 is built from 18 residues. V shed 0 bases and J 0 bases; nucleotides not matched to a gene: 2. CDR1 and CDR2 (germline): SGHRS, YFSETQ.